This passage covers 8 T cell receptor beta chains from one sample sequenced in a study of T cells after yellow fever vaccination. MiXCR, run by TCRdb on the 5' RACE reads, gives a single entry per CDR3 protein. The sample has around 310,000 distinct CDR3 sequences; approximately 4% are singletons. The source was PBMCs, collected 5 days after the yellow fever booster vaccination. Receptor source: a man between 18 and 35 years old who received the YFV17D yellow fever vaccine.

The gene calls are TRBV7-8 and TRBJ1-2, with 9 nucleotides matching TRBD1. The CDR3 is made up of 15 amino acids. Germline CDR1 SGHVS, CDR2 FQNEAQ. Unmatched junction bases numbered 6, after V lost 3 bases and J lost 4 bases. The CDR3 DNA follows: TGTGCCAGCAGCTTTACGGGACAGGGCTTCTATGGCTACACCTTC. Translation: CASSFTGQGFYGYTF.

This clonotype was observed a handful of times. For the CDR3, the DNA is TGTGCCAGCAGCCGTACCGGGACTAGCGGGCGAGAGACCCAGTACTTC. Protein: CASSRTGTSGRETQYF. This sequence joins TRBV4-2 and TRBJ2-5, with TRBD2 matching 12 bases. V lost 4 bases and J lost 4; bases outside the gene matches: 7. The CDR3 is 16 residues long. CDR1 LGHNA and CDR2 YNFKEQ come from the germline V gene.

The sample holds a few counts of this clonotype. The chain joins TRBV7-2 to TRBJ2-3; either TRBD1 or TRBD2 may supply D (6 bases each). The germline V and J ends were trimmed by 5 bases and 5 bases, with 14 bases remaining between them. Per the germline V gene, CDR1 is SGHTA and CDR2 is FQGNSA. There are 14 residues in the CDR3. The CDR3 DNA reads as TGTGCCAGCAGCCCGGGGGCCGGGAAAGATACGCAGTATTTT. Amino acids: CASSPGAGKDTQYF.

The sample holds many counts of this clonotype. The CDR3 protein is CASSLEVGGTYEQYF. The DNA for the CDR3 is TGTGCCAGCAGCTTAGAGGTTGGGGGAACCTACGAGCAGTACTTC. The chain employs TRBV7-9 and TRBJ2-7; D might be TRBD1 or TRBD2, each matching 5 bases. Germline-derived CDR1 and CDR2 are SEHNR and FQNEAQ (reference sequence). The CDR3 has 15 residues. V dropped 1 base and J dropped 2 bases, with 12 bases sitting between them.

This clonotype was observed at least ten times. The chain links TRBV7-9 to TRBJ2-3, with D unresolved. Germline CDR1 is SEHNR and CDR2 is FQNEAQ (reference sequence). CDR3 length: 15 residues. The ends were cut back, 5 bases at V and 2 bases at J, with 14 bases in the middle. This CDR3 reads CASSPRGGFTDTQYF. The CDR3 coding sequence is TGTGCCAGCAGCCCCCGCGGCGGCTTCACAGATACGCAGTATTTT.

This clonotype was recorded a few times. J is TRBJ1-6 and V is TRBV5-5, with unresolved D. The ends were cut back, 0 bases at V and 1 base at J, with 14 bases in the middle. This CDR3 has 18 amino acids. Germline V CDR1 and CDR2: SGHKS, YYEKEE (reference sequence). DNA for the CDR3: TGTGCCAGCAGCTTGGTTTACGGAGCGTTTTCCTATAATTCACCCCTCCACTTT. Amino acids: CASSLVYGAFSYNSPLHF.

This chain's CDR3 is CATSDYSGTDYNEQFF. The DNA of the CDR3 is TGTGCCACCAGTGATTATTCCGGGACAGACTACAATGAGCAGTTCTTC. The rearrangement joins TRBV24-1 to TRBJ2-1; TRBD1 aligns across 7 bases. Germline CDR1 KGHDR, CDR2 SFDVKD. This CDR3 comprises 16 residues. The ends lost 2 bases at V and 3 bases at J; junction bases unmatched: 6.

This clonotype was recorded many times. This sequence joins TRBV28 and TRBJ2-1, with D possibly called TRBD1 or TRBD2 (5 bases each). The V end lost 3 bases, the J end lost 8 bases, and 14 bases lay between the germline ends. This CDR3 has 14 amino acids. Germline assignment: CDR1 MDHEN and CDR2 SYDVKM. The CDR3 is CASSFAGDGDEQFF. CDR3 nucleotide sequence: TGTGCCAGCAGTTTTGCTGGGGACGGGGATGAGCAGTTCTTC.